This TCR beta chain is drawn from a study of blood T cell repertoires in COVID-19. The overall study: Acute-phase and convalescent COVID-19 samples originated in the United States, Italy and Spain. T cells, B-cell-depleted T cells, or PBMCs supplied cDNA or gDNA.

Trimming removed 4 bases from V and 6 bases from J, with 18 bases in between. Germline loops: CDR1 SGHDN, CDR2 FVKESK. The length of the CDR3 is 15 residues. Per the original methods: By means of reference gene primer amplification, nucleated cell counts were estimated. Generated by immunoSEQ multiplex PCR, the TCRdb table keeps only in-frame clones and is missing some. The D gene and trimming were derived from the DNA, and the V and J assignments and clone size from that table. The data contain fewer than 350,000 clones, around nine tenths of them singletons. This chain connects TRBV14 to TRBJ1-2; a possible D gene is TRBD1 (5 bases). The material sequenced was peripheral blood. This sequence originates from a man aged 35-49 years with active or convalescent COVID-19. The CDR3 loop is CASSPRRGALNGYTF. The CDR3 nucleotides read TGTGCCAGCAGCCCGCGGAGGGGAGCGTTGAATGGCTACACCTTC. Full variable domain (rest looked up from reference TRBV14 and TRBJ1-2): EAGVTQFPSHSVIEKGQTVTLRCDPISGHDNLYWYRRVMGKEIKFLLHFVKESKQDESGMPNNRFLAERTGGTYSTLKVQPAELEDSGVYFCASSPRRGALNGYTFGSGTRLTVV.